Listed here are 21 T cell receptor beta chains from one sample, sequenced in a study of T cell responses to AZD1222 COVID-19 vaccine. The assay was immunoSEQ multiplex PCR, and TCRdb's table has in-frame clones only and misses some. The profile shows about 69,000 clones, around four fifths of them singletons. The sequences come from peripheral blood, collected 28 days after the second AZD1222 dose. These receptors were taken from an adult who received the AZD1222 COVID-19 vaccine.

The CDR3 coding sequence is TGTGCCATCAGTGAGTCTGAGCGGCAAGAGACCCAGTACTTC. Translated: CAISESERQETQYF. The chain is built from TRBV10-3 and TRBJ2-5, with a tentative D call TRBD2 (5 bases). V was shortened by 0 bases and J by 2 bases, with 7 bases between the two germline ends. The CDR3 consists of 14 residues. Germline V lookup: CDR1 ENHRY, CDR2 SYGVKD.

The chain couples TRBV5-1 to TRBJ2-7; the match to TRBD1 covers 8 bases. V lost 6 bases, J lost 2 bases, and 4 bases stayed unmatched. Germline V gives CDR1 SGHRS, CDR2 YFSETQ. There are 13 residues in the CDR3. The CDR3 DNA sequence: TGCGCCAGCACCCCGACAGGGGCCTACGAGCAGTACTTC. This translates into CASTPTGAYEQYF.

The J gene is TRBJ1-1, the V gene TRBV5-1; 9 bases agree with TRBD1. Trimming at V came to 3 bases and at J to 8 bases, leaving 2 bases not matched to a gene. The CDR3 has 12 residues. Germline values: CDR1 SGHRS, CDR2 YFSETQ. CDR3 protein: CASSWTGEEAFF. CDR3 bases: TGCGCCAGCAGCTGGACAGGGGAAGAAGCTTTCTTT.

The V call is TRBV5-1, the J call TRBJ1-1; D gene unclear. Germline assignment: CDR1 SGHRS and CDR2 YFSETQ. Between the trimmed V and J ends, which lost 3 bases and 5 bases, there was a span of 11 bases. This CDR3 is built from 13 residues. The CDR3 loop reads CASSSPGVTEAFF. In nucleotides, the CDR3 is TGCGCCAGCAGCTCCCCTGGGGTGACTGAAGCTTTCTTT.

The rearrangement links TRBV19 to TRBJ2-7, with 8 bases matching TRBD2. With 5 bases clipped from V and 5 bases from J, the junction kept 11 bases outside the gene matches. Germline CDR1 is LNHDA and CDR2 is SQIVND (reference sequence). The CDR3 length is 15 residues. In DNA form, the CDR3 reads TGTGCCAGTAGTGAGCCAAGCGGGAGTAGGGACGAGCAGTACTTC. This codes for CASSEPSGSRDEQYF.

The J gene is TRBJ2-3, the V gene TRBV3-1 (or the pseudogene TRBV3-2); D not resolved. The CDR3 has 15 residues. V was cut by 0 bases and J by 6 bases, with 13 bases left in between. CDR1 and CDR2 (germline): LGHDT, YNNKEL (reference sequence). CDR3 loop: CASSQEVGIGDTQYF. CDR3 coding DNA: TGTGCCAGCAGCCAAGAGGTAGGGATAGGGGATACGCAGTATTTT.

This chain uses TRBV11-2 with TRBJ2-2; 8 bases are a match to TRBD1. The CDR3 extends over 14 amino acids. From germline, CDR1 is SGHAT and CDR2 FQNNGV. The V and J ends lost 4 bases and 5 bases, in that order; junction bases with no gene match: 3. The CDR3 DNA reads TGTGCCAGCAGCTCCTACAGGGGGACCGGGGAGCTGTTTTTT. This translates into CASSSYRGTGELFF.

The gene calls are TRBV27 and TRBJ2-7, with 7 bases identical to TRBD2. Trimming removed 8 bases from V and 7 bases from J; junction bases left unmatched: 11. Per the germline V gene, CDR1 is MNHEY and CDR2 is SMNVEV (reference sequence). The CDR3 is 13 residues long. The CDR3 loop is CASGWILGGEQYF. In nucleotides, the CDR3 is TGTGCCAGCGGATGGATACTCGGGGGGGAGCAGTACTTC.

This clone has a handful of counts. The chain combines TRBV5-1 with TRBJ1-1; TRBD1 matches 11 bases. The CDR3 has 16 residues. J gave up 10 bases and V 0 bases, and 11 bases lay outside the gene matches. Per the germline V gene, CDR1 is SGHRS and CDR2 is YFSETQ. The CDR3 DNA reads TGCGCCAGCAGCTTGGTAGCTTTGGGACAGGGGGTTGGAGCTTTCTTT. Amino acids: CASSLVALGQGVGAFF. Full variable domain (outside the CDR3, taken from reference TRBV5-1 and TRBJ1-1): KAGVTQTPRYLIKTRGQQVTLSCSPISGHRSVSWYQQTPGQGLQFLFEYFSETQRNKGNFPGRFSGRQFSNSRSEMNVSTLELGDSALYLCASSLVALGQGVGAFFGQGTRLTVV.

V usage is TRBV3-1 (or the pseudogene TRBV3-2) and J usage is TRBJ2-5, with TRBD2 as a possible D gene (5 bases). CDR1 and CDR2 (germline): LGHDT, YNNKEL (reference sequence). The CDR3 is 21 residues long. V lost 1 base, J lost 2 bases, and 29 bases lay in between. The CDR3 DNA reads as TGTGCCAGCAGCCAAGTGTTTCCGGTTGGGCCCGAGCGTGGGAGTCAAGAGACCCAGTACTTC. Protein product: CASSQVFPVGPERGSQETQYF.

This clone occurred once. The chain joins TRBV7-8 to TRBJ1-2, with D possibly matching TRBD1 (6 bases). Trimming removed 4 bases at V and 2 bases at J, with 32 bases between. This CDR3 contains 21 residues. Germline CDR1 and CDR2: SGHVS and FQNEAQ. The CDR3: CASSSTFSSTRPGHRNYGYTF. In DNA, the CDR3 is TGTGCCAGCAGCTCTACCTTCAGCTCTACTCGACCGGGACATCGAAACTATGGCTACACCTTC. The entire variable domain, with the rest obtained from reference TRBV7-8 and TRBJ1-2, is as follows: GAGVSQSPRYKVAKRGQDVALRCDPISGHVSLFWYQQALGQGPEFLTYFQNEAQLDKSGLPSDRFFAERPEGSVSTLKIQRTQQEDSAVYLCASSSTFSSTRPGHRNYGYTFGSGTRLTVV.

V gene TRBV13 combines with J gene TRBJ2-5; 11 nucleotides line up with TRBD2. The CDR3 extends over 16 amino acids. Trimming took 2 bases from V and 2 from J; bases not matched to a gene: 4. Germline lookup yields CDR1 PRHDT and CDR2 FYEKMQ (reference sequence). The CDR3 nucleotides read TGTGCCAGCAGCTTAAAGGCTAGCGGGGGGCAAGAGACCCAGTACTTC. Protein sequence: CASSLKASGGQETQYF.

This clone has just a few counts. This sequence joins TRBV29-1 and TRBJ2-1, with D unclear. The CDR3 totals 14 residues. V was pared by 2 bases and J by 2 bases, with 10 bases between. Looked up from germline, CDR1 is SQVTM and CDR2 is ANQGSEA. CDR3 sequence reads: CSVELTPPYNEQFF. For the CDR3, the DNA is TGCAGCGTTGAACTGACTCCCCCCTACAATGAGCAGTTCTTC.

The V call is TRBV27, the J call TRBJ2-1, with D maybe TRBD1 (6 bases). The CDR3 is 13 amino acids. V lost 3 bases and J 4 bases, leaving 7 bases between the germline ends. The germline gives CDR1 MNHEY, CDR2 SMNVEV (reference sequence). CDR3 amino acids: CASSFTGYNEQFF. DNA for the CDR3: TGTGCCAGCAGTTTCACAGGGTACAATGAGCAGTTCTTC.

V and J are TRBV5-1 and TRBJ2-1, with D tentatively TRBD2 (6 bases). The CDR3 length is 18 residues. Trimming shortened V by 5 bases and J by 4 bases, and 25 bases separated the two germline ends. Germline V gene lookup returns CDR1 SGHRS and CDR2 YFSETQ. Here the CDR3 reads CASSQFSGDLIPYNEQFF. The CDR3 nucleotides read TGCGCCAGCAGTCAGTTTAGCGGTGATCTGATCCCATACAATGAGCAGTTCTTC.

The chain employs TRBV19 and TRBJ1-2; maybe TRBD1 (6 bases). V was trimmed by 4 bases and J by 5 bases, leaving 11 bases between them. The CDR3 has 13 residues. In germline, CDR1 is LNHDA, CDR2 SQIVND (reference sequence). The CDR3 bases are TGTGCCAGTAGTAGGGGGGCGGGATATGGCTACACCTTC. It specifies CASSRGAGYGYTF. The full variable domain, in which reference TRBV19 and TRBJ1-2 provide the parts outside the CDR3, is DGGITQSPKYLFRKEGQNVTLSCEQNLNHDAMYWYRQDPGQGLRLIYYSQIVNDFQKGDIAEGYSVSREKKESFPLTVTSAQKNPTAFYLCASSRGAGYGYTFGSGTRLTVV.

The rearrangement joins TRBV27 to TRBJ1-6, with 12 bases lining up with TRBD1. Germline V gene data show CDR1 as MNHEY and CDR2 as SMNVEV (reference sequence). V was pared by 3 bases and J by 5 bases, with 2 bases of the junction left unmatched. The CDR3 is made up of 16 amino acids. For the CDR3, the DNA is TGTGCCAGCAGTTTGGGGACAGGGGGCCATAATTCACCCCTCCACTTT. Protein product: CASSLGTGGHNSPLHF.

The V and J genes are TRBV7-6 and TRBJ1-1, with D perhaps matching TRBD1 (5 bases). Germline V gene sequence: CDR1 SGHVS, CDR2 FNYEAQ. V shed 7 bases and J shed 0 bases, with 12 bases lying between them. This CDR3 has 14 residues. For the CDR3, the DNA is TGTGCCAGCACCCCGGGGGGAGTGAACACTGAAGCTTTCTTT. Translated, it gives CASTPGGVNTEAFF.

The chain is built from TRBV7-3 and TRBJ1-2, with 7 bases fitting TRBD1. This CDR3 spans 16 amino acids. Germline-derived CDR1 and CDR2 are SGHTA and FQGTGA. J was trimmed by 7 bases and V by 5 bases; bases with no gene match: 16. The CDR3 protein is CASSPSRGGITGGYTF. The DNA of the CDR3 is TGTGCCAGCAGCCCGAGCAGGGGGGGAATAACCGGTGGCTACACCTTC.

The gene calls are TRBV10-2 and TRBJ1-2, with a possible D match to TRBD1 (5 bases). The CDR3 totals 13 residues. Germline V gene data show CDR1 as WSHSY and CDR2 as SAAADI. V lost 4 bases, J lost 9 bases, and 15 bases lay in between. In nucleotides, the CDR3 is TGCGCCAGCAGTGTGGGGGTAGAGAGTAGCTACACCTTC. Translation: CASSVGVESSYTF.

This clone turned up a few times. The chain couples TRBV6-5 to TRBJ1-1, with 8 positions matching TRBD1. The trim removed 4 bases at V and 7 bases at J, leaving 2 bases unmatched. The CDR3 has 12 amino acids. Germline V CDR1 and CDR2: MNHEY, SVGAGI. The CDR3 spells CASSLGQGEAFF. Here the CDR3 DNA reads TGTGCCAGCAGTTTAGGACAGGGTGAAGCTTTCTTT.